This T cell receptor beta chain was captured in a study of CD8+ T cells in alopecia areata. On the study more broadly: Oral tofacitinib (5 to 10 mg twice daily) was administered to treated patients. The duration of tofacitinib was 6 to 18 months, with 6 months off drug afterward.

This sample's treatment: oral pan-JAK inhibitor, 5-10 mg twice daily. In alopecia areata patients, both lesional scalp punch biopsies and peripheral blood were collected. Extracted from the samples, RNA was reverse transcribed into cDNA to serve as the sequencing template. Libraries were prepared by immunoSEQ multiplex PCR; TCRdb keeps only in-frame clonotypes and omits some of them. The table shows roughly 190,000 clones, with 50% to 60% occurring only once. The CDR3 spans 12 residues. CDR1 and CDR2 from the germline V gene are GTSNPN and SVGIG (reference sequence). The germline V and J ends were trimmed by 4 bases and 13 bases, with 14 bases remaining between them.

The chain combines TRBV30 with TRBJ1-6, with D possibly TRBD1 on 6 matching bases. This sequence was found in a human donor with alopecia areata. Sequencing used CD4+ T cells sorted from blood, obtained at week 4, from a patient treated with tofacitinib. This chain's CDR3 is CAWTVQGGPLHF. The CDR3 nucleotides read TGTGCCTGGACTGTACAGGGAGGTCCCCTCCACTTT.